This entry concerns a single TCR beta chain. The data originate from a study of blood T cell repertoires in COVID-19. Background on the study: Acute and convalescent COVID-19 samples came from the United States, Italy and Spain.

Germline CDR1 is MNHEY and CDR2 is SVGAGI. The V end was cut by 6 bases, the J end by 2 bases, with 7 bases between. The CDR3 covers 12 residues. Followed longitudinally, the Seattle patients had been enrolled during active infection. Authors' processing steps: Reference gene primer amplification gave nucleated cell count estimates. This table comes from immunoSEQ multiplex PCR, and its TCRdb copy is limited to in-frame clones, with some not included. That table furnishes V, J and clone size, whereas the DNA furnished D and trimming. Of fewer than 65,000 clones detected, over 70% appear once; the ten largest clones hold roughly 10%.

The chain recombines TRBV6-5 with TRBJ1-1; the D is unclear. This receptor was obtained from a man between 25 and 39 years old with COVID-19, enrolled during active disease. Sequencing used peripheral blood. DNA of the CDR3: TGTGCCAGCAGGCCCGGTAACACTGAAGCTTTCTTT. Translation gives CASRPGNTEAFF.